The 4 T cell receptor beta chains listed next were all sequenced from one sample in a study of blood T cell repertoires in COVID-19 (dated by TCRdb to about 2020). Libraries were prepared through the immunoSEQ multiplex PCR assay. In its TCRdb copy, this immuneACCESS table keeps in-frame sequences only and misses some clones. Where compared with another copy, unresolved V genes explain less than half of these, and the others have no known cause. This sample lists roughly 200,000 clones; roughly 84% were detected once. The ten largest make up around 14% of the sample. The sequenced sample consisted of peripheral blood. The source of these receptors is a human donor in a cohort sampled during active COVID-19.

The chain links TRBV5-1 to TRBJ2-5; possibly TRBD2 for D (5 bases). Germline CDR1 SGHRS, CDR2 YFSETQ. The CDR3 runs 14 residues. V was cut by 2 bases and J by 5 bases, with 13 bases left in between. CDR3 amino acids: CASSFSEGTETQYF. CDR3 DNA sequence: TGCGCCAGCAGCTTTAGCGAAGGAACGGAGACCCAGTACTTC.

This clone was seen a few times. The chain is built from TRBV6-5 and TRBJ2-7; 7 bases are shared with TRBD1. Looked up from germline, CDR1 is MNHEY and CDR2 is SVGAGI. The length of the CDR3 is 14 residues. With 6 bases clipped from V and 4 bases from J, the junction kept 9 bases outside the gene matches. CDR3 in amino acids: CASRGSGQRYEQYF. CDR3 bases: TGTGCCAGCAGGGGTTCGGGACAGAGATACGAGCAGTACTTC.

V is TRBV6-6 and J is TRBJ1-2, with no clear D. From germline, CDR1 is MNHNY and CDR2 SVGAGI (reference sequence). V was trimmed by 4 bases and J by 4 bases, leaving 16 bases between them. The CDR3 is made up of 15 amino acids. CDR3 protein: CASSSPTQNFYGYTF. In DNA, the CDR3 is TGTGCCAGCAGTTCCCCGACTCAGAACTTCTATGGCTACACCTTC.

The chain recombines TRBV7-9 with TRBJ2-2; 16 bases line up with TRBD2. V was clipped by 5 bases and J by 6 bases; unmatched bases: 6. The V gene's germline CDR1 is SEHNR and CDR2 FQNEAQ (reference sequence). The CDR3 is 17 amino acids. The CDR3, as DNA: TGTGCCAGCAGCCCGGGACTAGCGGGAGGGCCCTCCGGGGAGCTGTTTTTT. It encodes CASSPGLAGGPSGELFF.